This T cell receptor (beta chain) comes out of a study of blood T cell repertoires in COVID-19. Study details: Researchers got acute and convalescent COVID-19 samples from the United States, Italy and Spain. In each case, the material was cDNA or gDNA derived from T cells, B-cell-depleted T cells, or PBMCs.

Authors' processing steps: Nucleated cell counts were estimated from reference gene primer amplification. TCRdb keeps only in-frame clones here, not all; method: immunoSEQ multiplex PCR. The D gene and trimming were derived from the DNA, and the V and J assignments and clone size from that table. This sample has 110,000 or so clones, with roughly 85% found just once. The specimen sequenced was peripheral blood. The clonotype comes from a man aged 40-49 years with acute or convalescent COVID-19.

CDR3 loop: CASSLETGGNTGELFF. CDR3 in DNA: TGTGCCAGCAGCTTAGAAACAGGCGGGAACACCGGGGAGCTGTTTTTT. The chain joins TRBV7-8 to TRBJ2-2, with D maybe TRBD1 (5 bases). V was clipped by 1 base and J by 1 base, with 10 bases between them. The length of the CDR3 is 16 residues. CDR1 and CDR2 from the germline V gene are SGHVS and FQNEAQ.